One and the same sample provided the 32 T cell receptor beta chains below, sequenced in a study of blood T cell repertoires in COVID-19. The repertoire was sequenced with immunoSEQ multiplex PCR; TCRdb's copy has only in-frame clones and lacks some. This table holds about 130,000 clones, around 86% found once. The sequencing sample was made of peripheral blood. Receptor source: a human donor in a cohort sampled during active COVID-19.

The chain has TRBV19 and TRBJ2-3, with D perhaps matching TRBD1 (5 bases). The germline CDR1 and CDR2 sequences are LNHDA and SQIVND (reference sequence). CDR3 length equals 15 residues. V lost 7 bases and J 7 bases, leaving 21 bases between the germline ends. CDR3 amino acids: CASTPVQGSQYTQYF. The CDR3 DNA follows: TGTGCCAGTACCCCCGTCCAGGGAAGCCAATATACGCAGTATTTT. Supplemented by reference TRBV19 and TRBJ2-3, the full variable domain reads DGGITQSPKYLFRKEGQNVTLSCEQNLNHDAMYWYRQDPGQGLRLIYYSQIVNDFQKGDIAEGYSVSREKKESFPLTVTSAQKNPTAFYLCASTPVQGSQYTQYFGPGTRLTVL.

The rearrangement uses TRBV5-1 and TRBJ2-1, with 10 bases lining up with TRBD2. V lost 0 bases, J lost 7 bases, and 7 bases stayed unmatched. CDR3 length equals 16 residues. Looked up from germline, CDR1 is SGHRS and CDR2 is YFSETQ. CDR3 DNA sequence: TGCGCCAGCAGCTTGGGGGCTAGCGGGAGTACTAATGAGCAGTTCTTC. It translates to CASSLGASGSTNEQFF. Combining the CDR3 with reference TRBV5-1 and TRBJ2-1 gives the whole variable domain KAGVTQTPRYLIKTRGQQVTLSCSPISGHRSVSWYQQTPGQGLQFLFEYFSETQRNKGNFPGRFSGRQFSNSRSEMNVSTLELGDSALYLCASSLGASGSTNEQFFGPGTRLTVL.

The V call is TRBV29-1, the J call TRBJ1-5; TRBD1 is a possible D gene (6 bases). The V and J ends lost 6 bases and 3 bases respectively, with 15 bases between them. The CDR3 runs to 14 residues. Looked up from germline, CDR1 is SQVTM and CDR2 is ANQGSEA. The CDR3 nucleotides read TGCAGCGTCGCCGGGACAACACACAATCAGCCCCAGCATTTT. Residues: CSVAGTTHNQPQHF.

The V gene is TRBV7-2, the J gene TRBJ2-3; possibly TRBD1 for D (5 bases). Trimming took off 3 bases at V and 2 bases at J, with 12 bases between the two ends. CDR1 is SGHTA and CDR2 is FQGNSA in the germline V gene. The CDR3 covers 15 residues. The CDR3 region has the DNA TGTGCCAGCAGCTTCGCAGGGCAGATCACAGATACGCAGTATTTT. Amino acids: CASSFAGQITDTQYF.

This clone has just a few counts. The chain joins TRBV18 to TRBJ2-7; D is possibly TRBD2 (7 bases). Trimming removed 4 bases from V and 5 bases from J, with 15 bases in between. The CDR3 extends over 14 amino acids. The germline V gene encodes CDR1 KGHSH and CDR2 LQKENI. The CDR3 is CASSRGGVRDEQYF. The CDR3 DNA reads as TGTGCCAGCTCACGAGGGGGGGTAAGGGACGAGCAGTACTTC.

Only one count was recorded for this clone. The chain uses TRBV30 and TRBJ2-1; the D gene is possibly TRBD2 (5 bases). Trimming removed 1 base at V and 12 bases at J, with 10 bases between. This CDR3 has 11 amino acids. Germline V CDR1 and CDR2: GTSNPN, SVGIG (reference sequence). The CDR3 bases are TGTGCCTGGAGTGCCCCTAGCTTGCAGTTCTTC. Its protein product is CAWSAPSLQFF.

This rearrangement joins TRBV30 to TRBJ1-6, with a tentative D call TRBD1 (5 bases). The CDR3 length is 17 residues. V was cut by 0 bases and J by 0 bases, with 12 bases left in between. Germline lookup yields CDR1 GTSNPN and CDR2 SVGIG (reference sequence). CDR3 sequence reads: CAWSVQVVSSYNSPLHF. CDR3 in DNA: TGTGCCTGGAGTGTACAGGTCGTCAGCTCCTATAATTCACCCCTCCACTTT.

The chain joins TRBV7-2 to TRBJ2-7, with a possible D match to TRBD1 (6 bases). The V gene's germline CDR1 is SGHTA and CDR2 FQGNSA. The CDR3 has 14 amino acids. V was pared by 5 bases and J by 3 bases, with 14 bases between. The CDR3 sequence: CASSDTTGFYEQYF. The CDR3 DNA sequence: TGTGCCAGCAGCGATACGACAGGATTCTACGAGCAGTACTTC.

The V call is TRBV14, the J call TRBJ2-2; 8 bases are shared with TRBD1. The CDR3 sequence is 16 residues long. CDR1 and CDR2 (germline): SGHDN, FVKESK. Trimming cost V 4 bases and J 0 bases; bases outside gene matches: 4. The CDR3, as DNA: TGTGCCAGCAGCCTGAGGACAGGGCCGAACACCGGGGAGCTGTTTTTT. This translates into CASSLRTGPNTGELFF.

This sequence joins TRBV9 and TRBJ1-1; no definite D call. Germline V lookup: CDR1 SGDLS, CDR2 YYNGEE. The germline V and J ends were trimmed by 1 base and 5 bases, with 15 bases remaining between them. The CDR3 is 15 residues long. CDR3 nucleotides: TGTGCCAGCAGCGTATCGGTCCAGGATCTTACTGAAGCTTTCTTT. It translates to CASSVSVQDLTEAFF. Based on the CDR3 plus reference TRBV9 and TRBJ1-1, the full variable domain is DSGVTQTPKHLITATGQRVTLRCSPRSGDLSVYWYQQSLDQGLQFLIQYYNGEERAKGNILERFSAQQFPDLHSELNLSSLELGDSALYFCASSVSVQDLTEAFFGQGTRLTVV.

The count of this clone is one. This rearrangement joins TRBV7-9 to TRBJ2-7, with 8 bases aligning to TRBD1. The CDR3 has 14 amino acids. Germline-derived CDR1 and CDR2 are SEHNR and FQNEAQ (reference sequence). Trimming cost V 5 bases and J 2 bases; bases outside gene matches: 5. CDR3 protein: CASSPRDRTYEQYF. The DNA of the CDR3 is TGTGCCAGCAGCCCCCGGGACAGGACCTACGAGCAGTACTTC.

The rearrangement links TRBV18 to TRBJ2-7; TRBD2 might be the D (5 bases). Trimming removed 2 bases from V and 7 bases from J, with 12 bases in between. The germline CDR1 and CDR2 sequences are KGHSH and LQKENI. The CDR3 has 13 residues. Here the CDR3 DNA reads TGTGCCAGCTCACCAGCCACGGGGAAAGAGCAGTACTTC. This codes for CASSPATGKEQYF.

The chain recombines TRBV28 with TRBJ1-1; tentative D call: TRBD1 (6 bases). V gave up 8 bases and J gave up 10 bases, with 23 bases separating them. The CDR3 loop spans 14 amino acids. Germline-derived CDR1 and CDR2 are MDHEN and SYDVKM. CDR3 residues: CASGGTSRTGPAFF. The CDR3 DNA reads TGTGCCAGCGGGGGCACCAGCCGAACAGGGCCAGCTTTCTTT.

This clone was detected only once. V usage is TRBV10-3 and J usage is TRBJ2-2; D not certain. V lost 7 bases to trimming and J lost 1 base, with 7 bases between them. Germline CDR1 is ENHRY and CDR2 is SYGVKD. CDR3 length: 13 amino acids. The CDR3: CAIMAENTGELFF. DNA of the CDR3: TGTGCCATCATGGCAGAGAACACCGGGGAGCTGTTTTTT.

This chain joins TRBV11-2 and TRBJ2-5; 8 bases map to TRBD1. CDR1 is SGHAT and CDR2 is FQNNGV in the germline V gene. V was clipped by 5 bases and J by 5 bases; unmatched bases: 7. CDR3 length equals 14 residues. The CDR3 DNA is TGTGCCAGCAGCGGAGCAGGGGGCCGTGAGACCCAGTACTTC. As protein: CASSGAGGRETQYF. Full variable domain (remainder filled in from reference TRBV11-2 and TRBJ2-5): EAGVAQSPRYKIIEKRQSVAFWCNPISGHATLYWYQQILGQGPKLLIQFQNNGVVDDSQLPKDRFSAERLKGVDSTLKIQPAKLEDSAVYLCASSGAGGRETQYFGPGTRLLVL.

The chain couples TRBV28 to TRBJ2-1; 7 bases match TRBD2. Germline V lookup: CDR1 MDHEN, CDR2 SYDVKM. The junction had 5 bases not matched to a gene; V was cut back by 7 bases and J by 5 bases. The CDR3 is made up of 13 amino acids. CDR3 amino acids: CASTGTNHNEQFF. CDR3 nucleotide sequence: TGTGCCAGCACCGGGACTAATCACAATGAGCAGTTCTTC.

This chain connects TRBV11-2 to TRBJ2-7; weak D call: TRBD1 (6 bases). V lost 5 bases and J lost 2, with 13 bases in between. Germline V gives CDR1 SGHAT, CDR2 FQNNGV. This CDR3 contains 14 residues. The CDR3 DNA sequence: TGTGCCAGCAGCCAGACCGGACAGCCCTACGAGCAGTACTTC. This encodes CASSQTGQPYEQYF.

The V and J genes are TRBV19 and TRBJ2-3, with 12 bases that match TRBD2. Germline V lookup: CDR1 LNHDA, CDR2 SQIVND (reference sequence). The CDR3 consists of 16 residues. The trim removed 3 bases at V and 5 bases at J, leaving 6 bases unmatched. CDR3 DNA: TGTGCCAGTAGTATGGGTTTGGGACTAGCGGGAGATACGCAGTATTTT. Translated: CASSMGLGLAGDTQYF.

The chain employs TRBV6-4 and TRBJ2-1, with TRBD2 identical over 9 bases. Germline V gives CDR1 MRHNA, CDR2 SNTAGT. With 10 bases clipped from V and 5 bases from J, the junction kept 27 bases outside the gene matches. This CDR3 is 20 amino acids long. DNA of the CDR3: TGTGCCACCGCGGATCCACGGTCTAGCGGGAACGAACGGTCCGACAATGAGCAGTTCTTC. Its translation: CATADPRSSGNERSDNEQFF.

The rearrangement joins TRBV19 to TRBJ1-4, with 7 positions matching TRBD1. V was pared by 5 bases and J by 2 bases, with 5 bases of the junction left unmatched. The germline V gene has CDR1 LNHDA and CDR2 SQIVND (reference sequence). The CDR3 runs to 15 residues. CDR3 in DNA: TGTGCCAGTAGTGGCAACAGGGGCACTAATGAAAAACTGTTTTTT. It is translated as CASSGNRGTNEKLFF.

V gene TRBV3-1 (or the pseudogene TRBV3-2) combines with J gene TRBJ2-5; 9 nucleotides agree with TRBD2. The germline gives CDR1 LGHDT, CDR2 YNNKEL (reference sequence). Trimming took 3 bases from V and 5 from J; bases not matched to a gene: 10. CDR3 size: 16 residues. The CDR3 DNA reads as TGTGCCAGCAGCCATACTCGGACTAGCGTCCGGGAGACCCAGTACTTC. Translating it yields CASSHTRTSVRETQYF.

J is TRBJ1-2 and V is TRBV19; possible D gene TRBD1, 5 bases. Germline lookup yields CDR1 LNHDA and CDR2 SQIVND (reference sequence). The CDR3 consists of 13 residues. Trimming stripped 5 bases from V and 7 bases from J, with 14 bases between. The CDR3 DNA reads TGTGCCAGTAGTGATAGGGGTCGTCGTGGCTACACCTTC. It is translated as CASSDRGRRGYTF.

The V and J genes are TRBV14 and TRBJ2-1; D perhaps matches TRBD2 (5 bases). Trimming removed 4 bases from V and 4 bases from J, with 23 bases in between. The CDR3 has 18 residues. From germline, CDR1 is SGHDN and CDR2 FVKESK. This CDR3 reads CASSPPSDGGWGYNEQFF. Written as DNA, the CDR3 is TGTGCCAGCAGCCCACCTTCCGACGGAGGCTGGGGTTACAATGAGCAGTTCTTC.

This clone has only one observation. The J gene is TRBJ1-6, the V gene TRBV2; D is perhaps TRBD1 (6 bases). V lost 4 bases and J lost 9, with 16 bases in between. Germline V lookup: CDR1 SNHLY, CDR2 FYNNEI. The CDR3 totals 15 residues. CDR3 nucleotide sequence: TGTGCCAGCAGTGTGCAGGGGAGCGGGATTTCACCCCTCCACTTT. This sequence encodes CASSVQGSGISPLHF.

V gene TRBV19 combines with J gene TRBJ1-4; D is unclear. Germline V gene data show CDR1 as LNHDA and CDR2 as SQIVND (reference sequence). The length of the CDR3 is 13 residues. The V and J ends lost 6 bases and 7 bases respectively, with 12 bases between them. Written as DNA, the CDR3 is TGTGCCAGTAGACCCGGTCTGAGTGAAAAACTGTTTTTT. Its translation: CASRPGLSEKLFF. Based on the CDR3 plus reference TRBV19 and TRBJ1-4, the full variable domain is DGGITQSPKYLFRKEGQNVTLSCEQNLNHDAMYWYRQDPGQGLRLIYYSQIVNDFQKGDIAEGYSVSREKKESFPLTVTSAQKNPTAFYLCASRPGLSEKLFFGSGTQLSVL.

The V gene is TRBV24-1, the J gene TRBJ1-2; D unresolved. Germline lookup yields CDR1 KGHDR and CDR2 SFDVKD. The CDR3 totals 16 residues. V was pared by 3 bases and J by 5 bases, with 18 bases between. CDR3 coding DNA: TGTGCCACCAGTGATCCGAGGACCGGGAGGAATTATGGCTACACCTTC. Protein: CATSDPRTGRNYGYTF.

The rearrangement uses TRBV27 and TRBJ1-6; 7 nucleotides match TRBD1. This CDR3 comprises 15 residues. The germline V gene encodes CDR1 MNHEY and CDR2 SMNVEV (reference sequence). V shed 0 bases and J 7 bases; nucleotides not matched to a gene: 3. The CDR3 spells CASSLSWDRNSPLHF. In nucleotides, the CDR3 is TGTGCCAGCAGTTTATCCTGGGACAGAAATTCACCCCTCCACTTT.

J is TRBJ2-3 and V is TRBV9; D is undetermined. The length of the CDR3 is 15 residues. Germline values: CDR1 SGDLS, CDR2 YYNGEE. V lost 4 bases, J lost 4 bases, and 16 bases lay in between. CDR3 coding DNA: TGTGCCAGCAGCCCAACCACTATCCGGCCAGATACGCAGTATTTT. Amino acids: CASSPTTIRPDTQYF.

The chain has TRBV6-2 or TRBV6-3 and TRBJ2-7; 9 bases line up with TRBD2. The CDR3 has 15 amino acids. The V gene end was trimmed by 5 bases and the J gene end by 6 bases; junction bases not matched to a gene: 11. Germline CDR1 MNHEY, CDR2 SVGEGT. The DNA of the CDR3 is TGTGCCAGCAGTGCCCGCGGACTAGCGAATTCCGAGCAGTACTTC. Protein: CASSARGLANSEQYF.

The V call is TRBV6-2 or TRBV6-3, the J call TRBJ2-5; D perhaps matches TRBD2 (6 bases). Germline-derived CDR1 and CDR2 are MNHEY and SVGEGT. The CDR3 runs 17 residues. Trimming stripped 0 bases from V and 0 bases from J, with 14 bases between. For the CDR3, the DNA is TGTGCCAGCAGTTACTCGCTGACTAGATACAACCAAGAGACCCAGTACTTC. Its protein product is CASSYSLTRYNQETQYF.

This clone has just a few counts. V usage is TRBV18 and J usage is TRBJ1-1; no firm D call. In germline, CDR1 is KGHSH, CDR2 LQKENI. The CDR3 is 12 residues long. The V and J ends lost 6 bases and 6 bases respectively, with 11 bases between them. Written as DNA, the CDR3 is TGTGCCAGCTCGTCGGGAGGCGCTGAAGCTTTCTTT. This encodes CASSSGGAEAFF.

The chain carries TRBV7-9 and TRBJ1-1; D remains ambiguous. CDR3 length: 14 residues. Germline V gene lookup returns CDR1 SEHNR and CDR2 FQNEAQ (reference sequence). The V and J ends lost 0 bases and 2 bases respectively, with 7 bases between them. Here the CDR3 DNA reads TGTGCCAGCAGCTTAGCTGGGAGCAACACTGAAGCTTTCTTT. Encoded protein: CASSLAGSNTEAFF.